This entry features one T cell receptor (beta chain) sequence. Its target is unknown. The investigators sampled blood at baseline, at cycle 4 day 1, and at cycle 7 day 1. The source of the sample is a study of OX40 agonist ivuxolimab in advanced cancers. Background on the study: Prior therapy, whether anti-PD-1, anti-PD-L1 or anti-CTLA-4, was allowed, and 30% to 40% had some.

Profiled with immunoSEQ multiplex PCR; TCRdb holds only in-frame clones, not every one. The sample has 40,000 to 50,000 clones; around 88% are singletons. Study-level results: Partly responding patients at 0.1-3.0 mg/kg showed some of the smallest clonal expansion.

Germline V gene sequence: CDR1 SGHRS, CDR2 YFSETQ. Losses at the gene ends were 5 bases for V and 2 bases for J; bases not matched to a gene: 15. The CDR3 runs 18 residues. The starting material was CD4+ or CD8+ T cells sorted from blood, obtained in a trial of the OX40 agonist ivuxolimab. This chain connects TRBV5-1 to TRBJ2-3; 9 positions agree with TRBD2. This TCR was recovered from an adult with an advanced solid tumor such as melanoma, head and neck, liver or kidney cancer. CDR3 nucleotides: TGCGCCAGCAGATTGTACATGGGGGCTAGCGGGGCCACAGATACGCAGTATTTT. Its translation: CASRLYMGASGATDTQYF.